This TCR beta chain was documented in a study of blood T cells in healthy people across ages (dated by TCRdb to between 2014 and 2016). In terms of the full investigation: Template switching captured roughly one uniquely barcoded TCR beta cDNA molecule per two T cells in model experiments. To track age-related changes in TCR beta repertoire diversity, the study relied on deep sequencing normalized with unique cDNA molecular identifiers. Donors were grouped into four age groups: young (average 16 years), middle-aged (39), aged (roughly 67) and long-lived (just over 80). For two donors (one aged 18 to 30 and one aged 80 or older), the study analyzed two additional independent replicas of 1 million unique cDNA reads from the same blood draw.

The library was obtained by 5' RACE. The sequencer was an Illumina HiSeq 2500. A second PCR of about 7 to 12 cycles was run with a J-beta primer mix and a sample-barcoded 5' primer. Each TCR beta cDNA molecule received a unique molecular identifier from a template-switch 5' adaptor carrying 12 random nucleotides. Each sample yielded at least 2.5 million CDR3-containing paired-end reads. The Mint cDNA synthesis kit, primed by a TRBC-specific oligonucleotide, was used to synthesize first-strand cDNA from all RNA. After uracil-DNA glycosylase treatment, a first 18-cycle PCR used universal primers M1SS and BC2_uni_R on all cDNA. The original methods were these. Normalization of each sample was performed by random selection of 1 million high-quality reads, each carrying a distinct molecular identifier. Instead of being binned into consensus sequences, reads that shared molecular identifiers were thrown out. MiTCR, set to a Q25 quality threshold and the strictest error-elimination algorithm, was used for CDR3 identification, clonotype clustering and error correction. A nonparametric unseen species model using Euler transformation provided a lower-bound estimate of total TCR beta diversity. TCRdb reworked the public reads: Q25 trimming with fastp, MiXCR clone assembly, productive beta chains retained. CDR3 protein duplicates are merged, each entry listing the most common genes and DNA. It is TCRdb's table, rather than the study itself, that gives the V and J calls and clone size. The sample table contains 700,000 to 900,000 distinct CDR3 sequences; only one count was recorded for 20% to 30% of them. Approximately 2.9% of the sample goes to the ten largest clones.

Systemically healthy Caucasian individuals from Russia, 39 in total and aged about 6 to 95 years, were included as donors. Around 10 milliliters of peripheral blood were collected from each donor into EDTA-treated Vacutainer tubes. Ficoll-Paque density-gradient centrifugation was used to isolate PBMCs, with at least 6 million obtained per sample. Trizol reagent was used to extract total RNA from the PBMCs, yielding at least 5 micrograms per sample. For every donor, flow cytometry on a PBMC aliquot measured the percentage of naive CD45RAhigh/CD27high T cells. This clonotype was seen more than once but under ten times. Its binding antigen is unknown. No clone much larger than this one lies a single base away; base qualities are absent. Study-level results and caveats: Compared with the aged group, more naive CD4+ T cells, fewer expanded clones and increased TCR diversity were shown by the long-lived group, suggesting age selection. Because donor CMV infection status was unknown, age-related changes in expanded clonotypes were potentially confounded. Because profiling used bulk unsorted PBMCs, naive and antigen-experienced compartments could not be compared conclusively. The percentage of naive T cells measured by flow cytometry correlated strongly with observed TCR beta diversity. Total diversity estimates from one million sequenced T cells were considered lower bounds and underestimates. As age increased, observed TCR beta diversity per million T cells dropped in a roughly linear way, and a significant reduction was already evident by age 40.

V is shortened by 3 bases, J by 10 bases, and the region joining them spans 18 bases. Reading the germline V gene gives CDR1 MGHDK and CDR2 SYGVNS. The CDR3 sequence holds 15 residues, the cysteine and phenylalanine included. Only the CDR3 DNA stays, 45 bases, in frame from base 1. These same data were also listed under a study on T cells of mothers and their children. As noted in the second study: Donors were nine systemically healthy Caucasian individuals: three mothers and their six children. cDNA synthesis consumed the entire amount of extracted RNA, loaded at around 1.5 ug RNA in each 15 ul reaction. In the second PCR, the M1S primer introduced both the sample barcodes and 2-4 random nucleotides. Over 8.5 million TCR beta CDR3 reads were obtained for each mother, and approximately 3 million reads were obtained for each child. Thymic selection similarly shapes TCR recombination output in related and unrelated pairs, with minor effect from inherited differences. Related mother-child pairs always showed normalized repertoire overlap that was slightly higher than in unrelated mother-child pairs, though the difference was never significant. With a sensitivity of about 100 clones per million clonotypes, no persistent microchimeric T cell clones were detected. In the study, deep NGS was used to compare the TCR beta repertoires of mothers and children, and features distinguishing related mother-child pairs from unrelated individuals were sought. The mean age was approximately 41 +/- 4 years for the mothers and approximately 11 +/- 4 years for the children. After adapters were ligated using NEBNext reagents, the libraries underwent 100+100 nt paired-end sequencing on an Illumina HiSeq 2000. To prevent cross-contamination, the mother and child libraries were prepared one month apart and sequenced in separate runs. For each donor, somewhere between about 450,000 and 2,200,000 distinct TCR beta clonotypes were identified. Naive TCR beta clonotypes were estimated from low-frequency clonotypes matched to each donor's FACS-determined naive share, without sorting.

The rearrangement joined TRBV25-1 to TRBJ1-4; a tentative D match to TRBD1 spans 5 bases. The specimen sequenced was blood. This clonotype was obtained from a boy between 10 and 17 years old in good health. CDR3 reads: CASSEEGLPMGKLFF. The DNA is TGTGCCAGCAGTGAGGAGGGACTGCCGATGGGAAAACTGTTTTTT.